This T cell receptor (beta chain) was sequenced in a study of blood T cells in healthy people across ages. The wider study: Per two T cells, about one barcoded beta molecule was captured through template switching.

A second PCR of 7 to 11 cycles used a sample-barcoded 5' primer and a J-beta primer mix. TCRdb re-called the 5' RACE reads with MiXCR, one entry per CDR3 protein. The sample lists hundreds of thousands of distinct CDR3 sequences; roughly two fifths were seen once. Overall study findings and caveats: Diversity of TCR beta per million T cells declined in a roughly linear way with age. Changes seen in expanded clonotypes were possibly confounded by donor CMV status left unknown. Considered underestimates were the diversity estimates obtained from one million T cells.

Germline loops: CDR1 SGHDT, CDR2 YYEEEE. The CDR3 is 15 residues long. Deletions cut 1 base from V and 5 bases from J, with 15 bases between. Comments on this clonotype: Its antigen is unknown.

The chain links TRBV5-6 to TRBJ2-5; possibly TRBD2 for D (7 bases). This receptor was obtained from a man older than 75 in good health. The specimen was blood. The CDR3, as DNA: TGTGCCAGCAGCTTGCGCGGGGGCTCAGGGGAGACCCAGTACTTC. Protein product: CASSLRGGSGETQYF.